The clone carrying this T cell receptor beta chain was seen at least ten times. This record comes from a study of T cells after yellow fever vaccination. Trimming shortened V by 6 bases and J by 0 bases, and 7 bases separated the two germline ends. Germline V gene lookup returns CDR1 DFQATT and CDR2 SNEGSKA (reference sequence). There are 12 residues in the CDR3. In TCRdb, the 5' RACE reads were re-called with MiXCR into one record per CDR3 protein. The sample yields 250,000 to 400,000 distinct CDR3 sequences, approximately 4.5% seen once. The TCR sequence derives from a man between 18 and 35 years old who received the YFV17D yellow fever vaccine. This chain uses TRBV20-1 with TRBJ2-3; D unresolved. This sample comprised PBMCs, obtained 15 days after the yellow fever booster vaccination. Here the CDR3 DNA reads TGCAGTGCCCTGTCTAGCACAGATACGCAGTATTTT. It specifies CSALSSTDTQYF.